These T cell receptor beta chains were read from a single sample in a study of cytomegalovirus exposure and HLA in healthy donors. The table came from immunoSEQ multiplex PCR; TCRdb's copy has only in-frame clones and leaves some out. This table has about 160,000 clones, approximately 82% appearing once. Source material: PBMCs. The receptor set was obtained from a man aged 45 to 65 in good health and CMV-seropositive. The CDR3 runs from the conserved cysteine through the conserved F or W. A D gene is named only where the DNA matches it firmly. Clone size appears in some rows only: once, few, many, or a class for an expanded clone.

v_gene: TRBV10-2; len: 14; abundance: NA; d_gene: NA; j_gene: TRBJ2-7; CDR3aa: CATSNSQGSEEQYF; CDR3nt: TGCGCCACCAGCAATTCTCAGGGGTCGGAGGAGCAGTACTTC
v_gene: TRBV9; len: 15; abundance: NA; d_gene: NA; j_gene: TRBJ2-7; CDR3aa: CASSSLPAGANEQYF; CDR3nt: TGTGCCAGCAGCTCCCTCCCGGCAGGGGCGAACGAGCAGTACTTC
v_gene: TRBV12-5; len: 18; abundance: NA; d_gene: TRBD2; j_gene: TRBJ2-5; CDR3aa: CASGLALAGGPIQETQYF; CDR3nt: TGTGCTAGTGGTTTGGCCCTAGCGGGGGGCCCCATTCAAGAGACCCAGTACTTC
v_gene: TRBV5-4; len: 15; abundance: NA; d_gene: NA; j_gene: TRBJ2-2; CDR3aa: CASSLKGGYTGELFF; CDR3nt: TGTGCCAGCAGCTTGAAGGGGGGGTACACCGGGGAGCTGTTTTTT
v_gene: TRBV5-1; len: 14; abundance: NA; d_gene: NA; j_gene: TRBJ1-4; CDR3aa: CASSLRGIDEKLFF; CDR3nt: TGCGCCAGCAGCTTGCGGGGTATTGATGAAAAACTGTTTTTT
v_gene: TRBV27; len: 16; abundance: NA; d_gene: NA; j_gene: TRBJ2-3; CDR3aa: CASSPQTPISTDTQYF; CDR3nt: TGTGCCAGCAGTCCTCAGACACCGATAAGCACAGATACGCAGTATTTT
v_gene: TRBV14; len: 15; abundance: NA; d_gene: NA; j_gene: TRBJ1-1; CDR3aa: CASSQDSGYRTEAFF; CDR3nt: TGTGCCAGCAGCCAAGATTCAGGGTACCGCACTGAAGCTTTCTTT
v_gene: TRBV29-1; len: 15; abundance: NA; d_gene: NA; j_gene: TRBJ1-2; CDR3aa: CSVRGQRGDGYGYTF; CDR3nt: TGCAGCGTTCGGGGACAAAGGGGAGATGGCTATGGCTACACCTTC
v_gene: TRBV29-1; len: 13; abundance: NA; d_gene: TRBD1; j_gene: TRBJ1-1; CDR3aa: CSAEQGTNTEAFF; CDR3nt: TGCAGCGCAGAACAGGGGACTAACACTGAAGCTTTCTTT
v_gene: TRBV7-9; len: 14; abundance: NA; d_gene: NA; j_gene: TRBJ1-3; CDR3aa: CASRLGASGNTIYF; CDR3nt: TGTGCCAGCAGACTTGGGGCTTCTGGAAACACCATATATTTT
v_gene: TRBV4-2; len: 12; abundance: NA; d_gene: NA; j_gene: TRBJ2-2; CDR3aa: CASSPRNGELFF; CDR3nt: TGTGCCAGCAGCCCGAGGAACGGGGAGCTGTTTTTT
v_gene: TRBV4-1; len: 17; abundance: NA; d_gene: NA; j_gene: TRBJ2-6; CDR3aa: CASSQDLIGAGANVLTF; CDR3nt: TGCGCCAGCAGCCAAGATCTCATAGGGGCTGGGGCCAACGTCCTGACTTTC
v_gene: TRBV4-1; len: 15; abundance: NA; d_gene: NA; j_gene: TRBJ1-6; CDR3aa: CASSQEPGYNSPLHF; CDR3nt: TGCGCCAGCAGCCAAGAACCCGGTTATAATTCACCCCTCCACTTT
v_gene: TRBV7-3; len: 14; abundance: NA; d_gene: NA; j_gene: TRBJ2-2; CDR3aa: CASSLSGNTGELFF; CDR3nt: TGTGCCAGCAGCTTATCAGGGAACACCGGGGAGCTGTTTTTT
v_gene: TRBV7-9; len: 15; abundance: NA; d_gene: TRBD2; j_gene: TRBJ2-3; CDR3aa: CASGTASGGGDTQYF; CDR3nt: TGTGCCAGTGGGACGGCTAGCGGGGGCGGGGATACGCAGTATTTT
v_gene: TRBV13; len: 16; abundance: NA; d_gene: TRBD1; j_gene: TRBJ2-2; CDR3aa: CASSPDRVWNTGELFF; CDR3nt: TGTGCCAGCAGCCCTGACAGGGTTTGGAACACCGGGGAGCTGTTTTTT
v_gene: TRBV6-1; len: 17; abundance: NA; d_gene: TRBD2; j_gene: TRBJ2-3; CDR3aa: CASSERRAGDWGDTQYF; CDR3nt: TGTGCCAGCAGTGAACGTCGGGCGGGGGATTGGGGAGATACGCAGTATTTT
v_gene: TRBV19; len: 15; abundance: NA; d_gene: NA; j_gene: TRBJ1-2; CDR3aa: CASSIGAATPRGYTF; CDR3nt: TGTGCCAGTAGTATAGGAGCGGCCACCCCCCGTGGCTACACCTTC
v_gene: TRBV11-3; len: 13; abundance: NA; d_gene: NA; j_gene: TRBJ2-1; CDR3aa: CASSRPNNNEQFF; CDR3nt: TGTGCCAGCAGCCGTCCGAACAACAATGAGCAGTTCTTC
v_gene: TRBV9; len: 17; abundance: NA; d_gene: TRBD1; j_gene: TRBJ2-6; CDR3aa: CASSLDRGKAGANVLTF; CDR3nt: TGTGCCAGCAGTCTGGACAGGGGCAAAGCTGGGGCCAACGTCCTGACTTTC
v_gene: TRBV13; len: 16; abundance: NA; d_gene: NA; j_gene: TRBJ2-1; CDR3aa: CASSSNLLAGGREQFF; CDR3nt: TGTGCCAGCAGCTCAAACCTACTCGCAGGGGGGCGTGAGCAGTTCTTC
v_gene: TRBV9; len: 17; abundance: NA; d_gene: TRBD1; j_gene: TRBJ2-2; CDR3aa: CASSDNSGTGNTGELFF; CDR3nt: TGTGCCAGCAGCGATAATTCCGGGACAGGGAACACCGGGGAGCTGTTTTTT
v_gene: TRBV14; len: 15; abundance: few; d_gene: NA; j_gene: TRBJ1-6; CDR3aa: CASSFAGKLNSPLHF; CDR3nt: TGTGCCAGCAGCTTCGCGGGAAAGTTGAATTCACCCCTCCACTTT
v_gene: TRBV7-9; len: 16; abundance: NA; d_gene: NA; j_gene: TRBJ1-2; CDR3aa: CAGYSPGRVRSYGYTF; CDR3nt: TGTGCCGGCTATAGTCCAGGGAGGGTTCGGAGTTATGGCTACACCTTC
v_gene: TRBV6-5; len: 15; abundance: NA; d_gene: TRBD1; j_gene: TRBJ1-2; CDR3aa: CASSYSERDRAGYTF; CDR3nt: TGTGCCAGCAGTTACTCGGAGAGGGACAGGGCTGGCTACACCTTC
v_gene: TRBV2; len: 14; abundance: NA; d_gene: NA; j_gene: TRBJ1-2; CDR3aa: CASSEGRRGEGYTF; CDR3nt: TGTGCCAGCAGTGAAGGTCGGAGGGGTGAGGGCTACACCTTC
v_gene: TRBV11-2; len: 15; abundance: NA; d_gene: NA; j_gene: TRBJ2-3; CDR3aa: CASSRRQARTDTQYF; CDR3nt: TGTGCCAGCAGCAGACGACAGGCCCGCACAGATACGCAGTATTTT
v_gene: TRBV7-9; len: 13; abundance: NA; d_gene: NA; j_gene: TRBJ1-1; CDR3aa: CAIRGVSSTEAFF; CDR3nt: TGTGCCATCCGGGGGGTGAGTAGCACTGAAGCTTTCTTT
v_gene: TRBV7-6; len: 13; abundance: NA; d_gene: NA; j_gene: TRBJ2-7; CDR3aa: CASSLSQIYEQYF; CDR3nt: TGTGCCAGCAGCTTATCCCAGATCTACGAGCAGTACTTC
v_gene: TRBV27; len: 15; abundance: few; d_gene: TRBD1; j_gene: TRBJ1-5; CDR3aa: CASSSGTGGNQPQHF; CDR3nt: TGTGCCAGCAGTTCCGGGACAGGGGGCAACCAGCCCCAGCATTTT
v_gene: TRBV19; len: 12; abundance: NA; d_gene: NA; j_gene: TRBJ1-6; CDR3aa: CASSTAPSPLHF; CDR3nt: TGTGCCAGTAGTACCGCGCCTTCACCCCTCCACTTT
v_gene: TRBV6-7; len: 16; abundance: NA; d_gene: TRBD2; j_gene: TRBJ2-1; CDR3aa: CASSPNTSGSCNEQFF; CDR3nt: TGTGCCAGCAGTCCTAATACTAGCGGGAGTTGCAATGAGCAGTTCTTC
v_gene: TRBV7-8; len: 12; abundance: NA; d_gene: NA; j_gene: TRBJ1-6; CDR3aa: CASSLEQFNLHF; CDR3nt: TGTGCCAGCAGCTTGGAACAGTTCAACCTCCACTTT
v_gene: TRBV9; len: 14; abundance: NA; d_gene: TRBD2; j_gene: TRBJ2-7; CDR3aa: CASSRTGGPYEQYF; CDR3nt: TGTGCCAGCAGCCGGACGGGGGGGCCCTACGAGCAGTACTTC
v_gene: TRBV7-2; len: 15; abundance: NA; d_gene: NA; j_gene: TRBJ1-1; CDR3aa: CASSLEDFSGTEAFF; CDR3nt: TGTGCCAGCAGCTTAGAAGACTTTTCTGGGACTGAAGCTTTCTTT
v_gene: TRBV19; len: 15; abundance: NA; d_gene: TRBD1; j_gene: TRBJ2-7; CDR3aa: CASSPGTGGVNEQYF; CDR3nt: TGTGCCAGTAGTCCGGGGACAGGGGGCGTCAACGAGCAGTACTTC
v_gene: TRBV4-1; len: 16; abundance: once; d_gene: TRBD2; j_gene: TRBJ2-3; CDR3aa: CASSQDIAGLADTQYF; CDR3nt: TGCGCCAGCAGCCAGGATATAGCGGGACTGGCAGATACGCAGTATTTT
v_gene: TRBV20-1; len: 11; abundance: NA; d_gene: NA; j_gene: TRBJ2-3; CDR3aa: CSARVEATQYF; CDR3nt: TGCAGTGCTAGGGTAGAGGCTACGCAGTATTTT
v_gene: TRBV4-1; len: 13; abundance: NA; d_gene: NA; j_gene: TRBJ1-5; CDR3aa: CASSSGLNQPQHF; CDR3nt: TGCGCCAGCAGCTCCGGACTAAATCAGCCCCAGCATTTT
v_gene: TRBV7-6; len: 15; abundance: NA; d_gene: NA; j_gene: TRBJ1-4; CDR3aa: CASSLGGGRAEELFF; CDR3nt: TGTGCCAGCAGCTTAGGGGGGGGACGGGCAGAGGAACTGTTTTTT
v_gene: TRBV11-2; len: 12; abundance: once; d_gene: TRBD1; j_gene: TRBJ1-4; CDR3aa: CASSFRGQRLFF; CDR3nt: TGTGCCAGCAGCTTCAGGGGGCAGAGACTGTTTTTT
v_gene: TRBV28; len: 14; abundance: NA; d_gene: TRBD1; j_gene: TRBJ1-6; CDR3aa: CASRPGQINSPLHF; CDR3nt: TGTGCCAGCAGACCGGGACAGATTAATTCACCCCTCCACTTT
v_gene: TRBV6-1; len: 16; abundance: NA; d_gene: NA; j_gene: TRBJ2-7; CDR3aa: CASSEDPLLYSYEQYF; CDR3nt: TGTGCCAGCAGTGAAGATCCACTACTATACTCCTACGAGCAGTACTTC
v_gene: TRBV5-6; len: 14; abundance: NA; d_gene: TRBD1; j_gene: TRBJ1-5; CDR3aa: CASSSGQGWQPQHF; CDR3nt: TGTGCCAGCAGCTCCGGACAGGGCTGGCAGCCCCAGCATTTT
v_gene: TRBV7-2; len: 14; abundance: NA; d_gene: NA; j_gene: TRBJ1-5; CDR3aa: CASSLQGFNQPQHF; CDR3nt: TGTGCCAGCAGCTTACAGGGATTCAATCAGCCCCAGCATTTT